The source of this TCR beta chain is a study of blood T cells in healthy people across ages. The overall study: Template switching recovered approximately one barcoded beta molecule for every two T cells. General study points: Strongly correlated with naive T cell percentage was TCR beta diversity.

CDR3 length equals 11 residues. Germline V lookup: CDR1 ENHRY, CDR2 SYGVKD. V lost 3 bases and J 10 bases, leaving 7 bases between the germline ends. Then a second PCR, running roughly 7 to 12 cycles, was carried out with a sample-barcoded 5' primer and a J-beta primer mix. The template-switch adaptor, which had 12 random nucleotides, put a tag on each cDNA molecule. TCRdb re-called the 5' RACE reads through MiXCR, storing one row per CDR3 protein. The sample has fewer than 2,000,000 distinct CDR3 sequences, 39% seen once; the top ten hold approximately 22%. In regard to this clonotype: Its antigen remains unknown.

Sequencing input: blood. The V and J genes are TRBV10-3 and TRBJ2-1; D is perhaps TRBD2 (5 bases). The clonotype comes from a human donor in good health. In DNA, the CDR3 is TGTGCCATCAGTGATGACTACGAGCAGTTCTTC. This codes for CAISDDYEQFF.